This T cell receptor (beta chain) is from a study of CD8 T cells in Susac syndrome (dated by TCRdb to the late 2010s). Notes on the research overall: Repertoire sequencing was used to test whether CD8+ T cell activation and differentiation in Susac syndrome was antigen driven.

Its CDR3 holds 14 amino acids, cysteine through phenylalanine. Of all the DNA, just the CDR3 is kept, 42 bases in frame from base 1. The V end loses 1 base and the J end loses 3 bases, and a stretch of 10 bases separates them. Taken from the germline V gene, the CDR1 and CDR2 loops are SGHRS and YFSETQ. Broad study findings and their caveats: The number of individuals in the TCR sequencing and HLA analysis was acknowledged as relatively small.

About this clonotype itself: It has no known antigen specificity. No base quality values were provided; no much bigger clone lies one nucleotide off.

RNA was extracted using the RNeasy kit, and about 0.45 to 1 ug of the RNA was reverse transcribed with random hexamers. TCR beta CDR3 regions were amplified with the immunoSEQ multiplex PCR assay covering 54 Vbeta and 13 Jbeta segments. PCR amplification bias was corrected using a synthetic template baseline for primer optimization and computational correction. For the original study's pipeline: Reads were annotated to V, D and J genes according to IMGT and were analyzed with immunoSEQ Analyzer, with only productive sequences retained. Clonality was computed as one minus Shannon entropy normalized by log2 of the number of productive unique sequences. For each patient and control, public and private clones were evaluated within the 100 most prevalent clones. A clone was defined as Susac-specific if it was absent from the healthy and MS cohorts, from about a thousand published viral clones and from other ImmuneACCESS disease sequences. TCRdb itself trimmed the public reads at Q25 with fastp, ran MiXCR and retained productive beta chains. Rows are unified per CDR3 protein, each entry keeping the most common DNA and genes. It is TCRdb's table, rather than the study itself, that gives the V and J calls and clone size. The sample has around 200,000 distinct CDR3 sequences on record, approximately 96% of them singletons. Of the sample, about 0.093% is held by the ten largest clones.

Peripheral blood CD8+ and CD4+ T cells from healthy donors, Susac syndrome patients and multiple sclerosis patients were profiled using high-throughput TCR beta sequencing. The multiple sclerosis controls were treatment-naive patients who had stable or active relapsing-remitting disease and met the revised McDonald criteria. Bulk CD8+ and CD4+ T cells were purified magnetically by negative isolation, whereas CD8+ TEMRA cells were enriched by FACS. Blood was collected in EDTA tubes and processed within 24 hours, with PBMCs isolated through density gradient centrifugation. PBMCs intended for TCR sequencing were frozen in liquid nitrogen and were later thawed in a 37 degrees C water bath. The sorted or isolated CD4+, CD8+ and CD8+ TEMRA cells reached a purity of at least 90%.

The sequence links TRBV5-1 to TRBJ1-1; 6 matching bases give a weak D call of TRBD1. The clonotype originates from a human donor with multiple sclerosis. Sequencing was carried out using CD4+ T cells from PBMCs. The CDR3 sequence is CASSLLGQHTEAFF. The DNA reads TGCGCCAGCAGCTTGCTCGGACAGCACACTGAAGCTTTCTTT.